A single sample is the source of the 13 T cell receptor beta chains below, sequenced in a study of blood T cells in healthy people across ages. Primers used in a second PCR of roughly 6 to 12 cycles were a sample-barcoded 5' primer and a J-beta primer mix. A single record per CDR3 protein comes from TCRdb applying MiXCR to the 5' RACE reads. This table has some 800,000 distinct CDR3 sequences, just under 25% appearing once. These data also featured in a second study, about T cells of mothers and their children.

Sample: blood. The receptors derive from a boy aged 5-17 years in good health.

This clonotype was observed a handful of times. This chain links TRBV6-2 or TRBV6-3 with TRBJ1-1, with 7 positions matching TRBD1. The CDR3 extends over 16 amino acids. Germline CDR1 MNHEY, CDR2 SVGEGT. The V and J ends lost 0 bases and 6 bases, in that order; junction bases with no gene match: 10. CDR3 in amino acids: CASSYSMGRGAAEAFF. The CDR3 coding sequence is TGTGCCAGCAGTTACTCGATGGGCAGGGGGGCCGCTGAAGCTTTCTTT.

This chain uses TRBV24-1 with TRBJ2-1; 9 bases are a match to TRBD1. CDR1 KGHDR and CDR2 SFDVKD come from the germline V gene. The CDR3 runs to 16 residues. J lost 0 bases, V lost 5 bases, and 4 bases had no gene match. CDR3 coding DNA: TGTGCCACCAGTGGGACAGGGGAGGCCTCCTACAATGAGCAGTTCTTC. As protein: CATSGTGEASYNEQFF.

This clonotype was found a few times. The chain carries TRBV9 and TRBJ1-2, with a tentative D call TRBD1 (5 bases). V was pared by 0 bases and J by 6 bases, with 9 bases between. Germline V gene data show CDR1 as SGDLS and CDR2 as YYNGEE. This CDR3 region has 13 residues. The CDR3 loop is CASSVAGADGYTF. The CDR3 region has the DNA TGTGCCAGCAGCGTAGCTGGGGCAGATGGCTACACCTTC.

The J gene is TRBJ2-6, the V gene TRBV28; 11 positions match TRBD1. V lost 6 bases, J lost 0 bases, and 7 bases stayed unmatched. CDR3 length: 18 amino acids. From germline, CDR1 is MDHEN and CDR2 SYDVKM. The CDR3 here is CASRTSGTGGSGANVLTF. CDR3 nucleotides: TGTGCCAGCAGGACCTCCGGGACAGGGGGCTCTGGGGCCAACGTCCTGACTTTC.

The rearrangement uses TRBV6-2 or TRBV6-3 and TRBJ1-5, with a weak D call TRBD1 (6 bases). The CDR3 sequence is 15 residues long. V was pared by 0 bases and J by 5 bases, with 11 bases between. The germline gives CDR1 MNHEY, CDR2 SVGEGT. CDR3 sequence: CASSYSGGGYQPQHF. The CDR3 nucleotides read TGTGCCAGCAGTTACTCAGGGGGAGGTTATCAGCCCCAGCATTTT.

This clonotype was observed once. A read error is likely, as this CDR3 ends without the conserved phenylalanine or tryptophan. The chain is built from TRBV20-1 and TRBJ2-1; D is tentatively TRBD1 or TRBD2 (5 bases each). With the DNA end fitting TRBJ2-7 better, the J assignment may be wrong. There are 15 residues in the CDR3. Germline lookup yields CDR1 DFQATT and CDR2 SNEGSKA (reference sequence). CDR3 loop: CSAAPYRDGLYEQYI. The CDR3 DNA is TGCAGTGCTGCACCCTACCGGGACGGACTCTACGAGCAGTACATC.

The genes are TRBV6-2 or TRBV6-3 and TRBJ1-3; perhaps TRBD1 as D (5 bases). From germline, CDR1 is MNHEY and CDR2 SVGEGT. V was pared by 5 bases and J by 0 bases, with 17 bases between. There are 17 residues in the CDR3. CDR3 sequence reads: CASSHPVRGSSGNTIYF. CDR3 bases: TGTGCCAGCAGTCACCCCGTGAGGGGCTCCTCTGGAAACACCATATATTTT.

This clonotype was counted ten times or more. V usage is TRBV28 and J usage is TRBJ2-7; the D gene is possibly TRBD2 (5 bases). Trimming cost V 4 bases and J 4 bases, with 17 bases left between them. This CDR3 region has 15 residues. Germline V gene lookup returns CDR1 MDHEN and CDR2 SYDVKM. The CDR3 sequence: CASSSTEGQGYEQYF. CDR3 DNA: TGTGCCAGCAGTTCCACAGAGGGCCAAGGGTACGAGCAGTACTTC.

This sequence joins TRBV12-3 or TRBV12-4 and TRBJ2-3; 11 nucleotides align to TRBD1. V lost 3 bases, J lost 3 bases, and 26 bases stayed unmatched. This CDR3 contains 23 residues. CDR3 nucleotides: TGTGCCAGCAGTTTCTCGACCTTCACGGTAGAGGGGATAGGGACAGGGGGGACAGATACGCAGTATTTT. Amino acid sequence: CASSFSTFTVEGIGTGGTDTQYF.

Here the CDR3 reads CATAQPQVSGKETQYF. CDR3 nucleotide sequence: TGTGCCACCGCACAGCCCCAGGTTAGCGGGAAAGAGACCCAGTACTTC. J is TRBJ2-5 and V is TRBV10-3; TRBD2 matches at 8 bases. V dropped 10 bases and J dropped 3; count of bases not matched to a gene: 16. The CDR3 runs to 16 residues. Germline V gene lookup returns CDR1 ENHRY and CDR2 SYGVKD.

This clonotype has only a few counts. V usage is TRBV12-3 or TRBV12-4 and J usage is TRBJ1-1; D is undetermined. The CDR3 sequence is 18 residues long. V lost 1 base and J 3 bases, leaving 21 bases between the germline ends. CDR3 residues: CASSLEFRAGMKYTEAFF. CDR3 in DNA: TGTGCCAGCAGTTTAGAGTTTAGGGCCGGGATGAAGTACACTGAAGCTTTCTTT.

V is TRBV20-1 and J is TRBJ2-3, with TRBD1 matching 7 bases. The germline CDR1 and CDR2 sequences are DFQATT and SNEGSKA (reference sequence). The CDR3 has 15 residues. After removal of 3 bases from V and 0 bases from J, the junction contained 6 bases not matched to a gene. In DNA, the CDR3 is TGCAGTGCTAGCGCCGGGACAGACAGCACAGATACGCAGTATTTT. Translating gives CSASAGTDSTDTQYF.

This chain uses TRBV20-1 with TRBJ1-1; 7 bases align to TRBD1. Germline values: CDR1 DFQATT, CDR2 SNEGSKA (reference sequence). Germline trimming cut 0 bases from V and 0 bases from J; bases unmatched to any gene: 13. The CDR3 covers 18 residues. For the CDR3, the DNA is TGCAGTGCTAGAGATCTCGACAGGGCAGAATCCTTGAACACTGAAGCTTTCTTT. Translation: CSARDLDRAESLNTEAFF.